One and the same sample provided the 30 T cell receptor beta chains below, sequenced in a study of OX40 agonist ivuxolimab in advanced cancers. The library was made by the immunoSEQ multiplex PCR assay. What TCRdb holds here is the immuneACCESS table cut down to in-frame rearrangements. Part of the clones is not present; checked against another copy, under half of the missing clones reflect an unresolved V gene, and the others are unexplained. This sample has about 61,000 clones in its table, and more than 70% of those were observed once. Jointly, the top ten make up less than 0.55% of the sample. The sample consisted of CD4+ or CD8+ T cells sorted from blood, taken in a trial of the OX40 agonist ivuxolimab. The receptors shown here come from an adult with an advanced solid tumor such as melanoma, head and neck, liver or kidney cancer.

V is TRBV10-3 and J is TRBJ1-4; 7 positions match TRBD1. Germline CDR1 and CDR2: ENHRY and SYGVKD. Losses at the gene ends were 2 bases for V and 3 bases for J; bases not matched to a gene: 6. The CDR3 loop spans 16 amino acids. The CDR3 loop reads CAISEGRGTSNEKLFF. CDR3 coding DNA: TGTGCCATCAGTGAGGGCAGGGGGACCTCTAATGAAAAACTGTTTTTT.

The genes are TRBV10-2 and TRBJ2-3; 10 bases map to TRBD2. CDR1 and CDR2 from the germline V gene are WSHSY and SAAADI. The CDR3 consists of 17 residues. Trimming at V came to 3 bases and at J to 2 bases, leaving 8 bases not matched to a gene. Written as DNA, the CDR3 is TGCGCCAGCAGTGATCTCAGGACTAGCGGAACCACAGATACGCAGTATTTT. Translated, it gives CASSDLRTSGTTDTQYF.

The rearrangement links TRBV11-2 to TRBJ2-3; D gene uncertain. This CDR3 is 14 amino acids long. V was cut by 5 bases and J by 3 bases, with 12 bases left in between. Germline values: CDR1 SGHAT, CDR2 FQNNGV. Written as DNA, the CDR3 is TGTGCCAGCAGCCCCCTCGCCCGAACAGATACGCAGTATTTT. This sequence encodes CASSPLARTDTQYF.

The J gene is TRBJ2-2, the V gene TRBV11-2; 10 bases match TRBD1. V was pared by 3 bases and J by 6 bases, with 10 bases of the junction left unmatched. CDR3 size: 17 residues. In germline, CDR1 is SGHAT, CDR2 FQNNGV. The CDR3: CASSFVTGGQGSGELFF. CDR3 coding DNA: TGTGCCAGCAGCTTCGTTACGGGGGGACAGGGGTCCGGGGAGCTGTTTTTT.

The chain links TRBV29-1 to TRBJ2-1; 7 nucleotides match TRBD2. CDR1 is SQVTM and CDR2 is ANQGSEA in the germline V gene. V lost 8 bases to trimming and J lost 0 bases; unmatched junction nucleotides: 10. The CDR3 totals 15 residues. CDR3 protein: CSSDGGGDSYNEQFF. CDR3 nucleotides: TGCAGCTCTGACGGGGGAGGGGACTCCTACAATGAGCAGTTCTTC.

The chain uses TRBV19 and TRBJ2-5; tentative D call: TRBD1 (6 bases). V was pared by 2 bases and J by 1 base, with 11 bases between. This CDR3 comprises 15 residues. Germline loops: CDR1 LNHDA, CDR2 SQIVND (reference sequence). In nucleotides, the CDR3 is TGTGCCAGTAGTATATCGGACAGCTTCCAAGAGACCCAGTACTTC. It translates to CASSISDSFQETQYF.

The DNA for the CDR3 is TGTGCCAGCAGTATGCTGGGAACACGCACAGATACGCAGTATTTT. It codes for CASSMLGTRTDTQYF. This chain joins TRBV9 and TRBJ2-3; D remains unclear. The CDR3 is 15 residues long. CDR1 SGDLS and CDR2 YYNGEE come from the germline V gene. Deletions cut 5 bases from V and 1 base from J, with 14 bases between.

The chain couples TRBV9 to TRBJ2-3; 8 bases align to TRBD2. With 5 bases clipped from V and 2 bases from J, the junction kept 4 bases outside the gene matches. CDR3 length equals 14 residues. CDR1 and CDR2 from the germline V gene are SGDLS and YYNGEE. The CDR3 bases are TGTGCCAGCAGGCGGGAGGCCGACACAGATACGCAGTATTTT. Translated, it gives CASRREADTDTQYF.

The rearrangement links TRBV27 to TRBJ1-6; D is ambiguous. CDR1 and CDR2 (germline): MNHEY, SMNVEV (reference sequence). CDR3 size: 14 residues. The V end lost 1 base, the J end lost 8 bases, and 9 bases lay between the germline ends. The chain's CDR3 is CASSLLTRDSPLHF. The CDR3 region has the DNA TGTGCCAGCAGTTTATTGACGCGGGATTCACCCCTCCACTTT.

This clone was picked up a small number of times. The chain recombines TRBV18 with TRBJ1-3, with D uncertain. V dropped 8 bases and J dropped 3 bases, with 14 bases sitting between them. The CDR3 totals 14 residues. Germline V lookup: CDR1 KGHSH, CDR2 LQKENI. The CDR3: CASARRHDGNTIYF. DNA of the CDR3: TGTGCCAGCGCCAGACGGCACGATGGAAACACCATATATTTT.

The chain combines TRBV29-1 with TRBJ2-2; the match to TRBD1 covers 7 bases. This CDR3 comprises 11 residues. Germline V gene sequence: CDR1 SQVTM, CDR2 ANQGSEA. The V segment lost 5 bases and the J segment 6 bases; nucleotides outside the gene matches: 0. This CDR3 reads CSVQGAGELFF. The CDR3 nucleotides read TGCAGCGTTCAGGGGGCCGGGGAGCTGTTTTTT.

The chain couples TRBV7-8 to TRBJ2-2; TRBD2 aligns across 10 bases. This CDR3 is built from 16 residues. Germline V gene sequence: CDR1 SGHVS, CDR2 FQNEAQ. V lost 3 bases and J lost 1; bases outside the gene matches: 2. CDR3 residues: CASSFRTSGNTGELFF. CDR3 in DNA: TGTGCCAGCAGCTTCCGGACTAGCGGGAACACCGGGGAGCTGTTTTTT. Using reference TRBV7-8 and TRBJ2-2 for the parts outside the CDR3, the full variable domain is GAGVSQSPRYKVAKRGQDVALRCDPISGHVSLFWYQQALGQGPEFLTYFQNEAQLDKSGLPSDRFFAERPEGSVSTLKIQRTQQEDSAVYLCASSFRTSGNTGELFFGEGSRLTVL.

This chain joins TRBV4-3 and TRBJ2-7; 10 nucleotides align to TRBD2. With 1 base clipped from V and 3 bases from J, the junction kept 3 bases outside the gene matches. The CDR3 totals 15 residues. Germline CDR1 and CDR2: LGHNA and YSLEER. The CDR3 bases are TGCGCCAGCAGCCAAGGGGCTAGCGGGGGCTACGAGCAGTACTTC. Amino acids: CASSQGASGGYEQYF.

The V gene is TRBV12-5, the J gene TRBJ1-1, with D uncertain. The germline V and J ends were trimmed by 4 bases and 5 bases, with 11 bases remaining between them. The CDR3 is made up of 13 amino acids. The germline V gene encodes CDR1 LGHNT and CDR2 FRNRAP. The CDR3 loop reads CASGSPLGTEAFF. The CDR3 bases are TGTGCTAGTGGTTCGCCCCTTGGTACTGAAGCTTTCTTT.

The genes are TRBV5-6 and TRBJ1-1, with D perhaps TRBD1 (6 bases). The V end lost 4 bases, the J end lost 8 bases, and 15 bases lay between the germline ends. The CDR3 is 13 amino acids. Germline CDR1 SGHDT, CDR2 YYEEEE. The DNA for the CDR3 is TGTGCCAGCAGCCGGCTGGGGGCAGGGGAAGCTTTCTTT. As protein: CASSRLGAGEAFF.

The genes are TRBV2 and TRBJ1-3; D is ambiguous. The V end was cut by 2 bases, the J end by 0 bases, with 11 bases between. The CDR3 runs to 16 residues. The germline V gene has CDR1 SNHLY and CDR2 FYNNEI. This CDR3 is CASSERVGLSGNTIYF. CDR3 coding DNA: TGTGCCAGCAGTGAACGGGTTGGGCTCTCTGGAAACACCATATATTTT.

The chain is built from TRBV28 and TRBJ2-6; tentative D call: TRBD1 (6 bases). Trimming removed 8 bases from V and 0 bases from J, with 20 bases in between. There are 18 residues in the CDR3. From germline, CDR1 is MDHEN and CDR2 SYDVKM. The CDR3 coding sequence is TGTGCCAGCCGAGTCACAGGGCCCTCTTACTCTGGGGCCAACGTCCTGACTTTC. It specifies CASRVTGPSYSGANVLTF.

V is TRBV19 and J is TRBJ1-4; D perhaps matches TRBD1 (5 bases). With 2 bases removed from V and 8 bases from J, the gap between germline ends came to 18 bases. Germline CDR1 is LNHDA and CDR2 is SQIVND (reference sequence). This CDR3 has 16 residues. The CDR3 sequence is CASSIFGQGGGEKLFF. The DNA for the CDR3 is TGTGCCAGTAGTATATTTGGGCAGGGAGGTGGCGAAAAACTGTTTTTT.

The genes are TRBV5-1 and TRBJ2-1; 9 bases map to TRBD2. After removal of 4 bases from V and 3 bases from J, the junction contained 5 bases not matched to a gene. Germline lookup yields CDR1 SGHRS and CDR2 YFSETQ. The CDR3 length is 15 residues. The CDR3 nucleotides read TGCGCCAGCAGCCCGACTAGCGGAGACTACAATGAGCAGTTCTTC. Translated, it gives CASSPTSGDYNEQFF.

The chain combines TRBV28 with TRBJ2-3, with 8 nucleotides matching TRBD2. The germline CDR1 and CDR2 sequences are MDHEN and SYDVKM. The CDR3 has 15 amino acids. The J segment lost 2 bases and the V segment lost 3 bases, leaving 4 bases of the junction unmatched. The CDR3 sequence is CASSFSGTNTDTQYF. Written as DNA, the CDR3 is TGTGCCAGCAGTTTTAGCGGGACCAACACAGATACGCAGTATTTT.

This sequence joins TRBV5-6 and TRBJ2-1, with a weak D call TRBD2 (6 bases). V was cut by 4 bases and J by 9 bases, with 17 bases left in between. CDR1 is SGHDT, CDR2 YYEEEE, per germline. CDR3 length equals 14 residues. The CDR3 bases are TGTGCCAGCAGCCAGCTTAGATCCGGGGGTGAGCAGTTCTTC. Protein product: CASSQLRSGGEQFF.

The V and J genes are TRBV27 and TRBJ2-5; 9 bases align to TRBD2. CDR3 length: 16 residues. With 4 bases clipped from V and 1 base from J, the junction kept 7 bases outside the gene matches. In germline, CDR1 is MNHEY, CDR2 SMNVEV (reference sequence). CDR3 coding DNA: TGTGCCAGCAGTTCCTGGGGTAGCGGGAGCCAAGAGACCCAGTACTTC. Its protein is CASSSWGSGSQETQYF.

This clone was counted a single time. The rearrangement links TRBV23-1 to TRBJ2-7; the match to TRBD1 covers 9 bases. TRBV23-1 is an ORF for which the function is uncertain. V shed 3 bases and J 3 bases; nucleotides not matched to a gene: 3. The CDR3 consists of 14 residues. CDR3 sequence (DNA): TGCGCCAGCAGTCACCCGGGACAGGGCTACGAGCAGTACTTC. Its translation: CASSHPGQGYEQYF.

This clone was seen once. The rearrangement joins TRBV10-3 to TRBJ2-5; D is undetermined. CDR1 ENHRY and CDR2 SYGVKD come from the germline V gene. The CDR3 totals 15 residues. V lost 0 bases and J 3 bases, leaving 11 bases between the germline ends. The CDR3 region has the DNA TGTGCCATCAGTGAGTCGGGCGTGGGGAAAGAGACCCAGTACTTC. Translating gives CAISESGVGKETQYF.

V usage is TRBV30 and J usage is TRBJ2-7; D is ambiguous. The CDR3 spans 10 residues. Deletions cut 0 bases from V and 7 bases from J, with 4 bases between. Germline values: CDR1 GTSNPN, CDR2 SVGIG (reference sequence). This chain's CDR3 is CAWSVGEQYF. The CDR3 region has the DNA TGTGCCTGGAGTGTGGGGGAGCAGTACTTC.

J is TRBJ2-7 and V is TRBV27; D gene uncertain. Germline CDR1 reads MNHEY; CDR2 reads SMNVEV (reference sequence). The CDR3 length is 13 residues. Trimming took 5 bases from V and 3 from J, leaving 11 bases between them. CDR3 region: CASSIAPGYEQYF. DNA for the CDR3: TGTGCCAGCAGTATAGCCCCGGGCTACGAGCAGTACTTC.

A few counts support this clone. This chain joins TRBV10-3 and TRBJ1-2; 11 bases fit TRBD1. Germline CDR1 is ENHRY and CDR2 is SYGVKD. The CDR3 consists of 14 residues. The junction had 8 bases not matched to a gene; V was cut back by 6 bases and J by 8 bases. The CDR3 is CAIRPDRGQWGYTF. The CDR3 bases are TGTGCCATCAGGCCGGACAGGGGGCAGTGGGGCTACACCTTC.

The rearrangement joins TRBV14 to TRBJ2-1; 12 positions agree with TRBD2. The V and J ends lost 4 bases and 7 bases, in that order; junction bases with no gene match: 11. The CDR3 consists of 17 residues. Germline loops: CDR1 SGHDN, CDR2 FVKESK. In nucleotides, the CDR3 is TGTGCCAGCAGCCCCTACTGGACTAGCGGGGATCGGAATGAGCAGTTCTTC. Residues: CASSPYWTSGDRNEQFF.

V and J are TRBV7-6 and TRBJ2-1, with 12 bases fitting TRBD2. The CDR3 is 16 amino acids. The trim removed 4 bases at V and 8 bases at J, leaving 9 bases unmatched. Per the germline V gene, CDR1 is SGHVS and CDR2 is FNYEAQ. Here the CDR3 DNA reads TGTGCCAGCAGCTCGATTAGGACTAGCGGGACGGATGAGCAGTTCTTC. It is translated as CASSSIRTSGTDEQFF.

This chain's CDR3 is CASAGQGGNTIYF. CDR3 DNA sequence: TGTGCCAGTGCGGGACAGGGGGGAAACACCATATATTTT. The V and J genes are TRBV6-1 and TRBJ1-3; 10 nucleotides line up with TRBD1. The CDR3 consists of 13 residues. Trimming removed 9 bases from V and 4 bases from J; junction bases left unmatched: 3. Germline V gene lookup returns CDR1 MNHNS and CDR2 SASEGT.